This T cell receptor beta chain is drawn from a study of blood T cells in healthy people across ages. Study-wide background: Template switching caught about one barcoded beta molecule for each two T cells. General study findings and limits: Investigators treated diversity estimates from one million T cells as underestimates. The fall in TCR beta diversity per million T cells was roughly linear with age.

A sample-barcoded 5' primer and a J-beta primer mix were used in a second PCR of roughly 7 to 11 cycles. MiXCR, applied by TCRdb to the 5' RACE reads, yields one record per CDR3 protein. There are about 1.4 million distinct CDR3 sequences in the sample; 55% to 75% occur only once, and roughly 6.3% lies in the top ten. Germline V lookup: CDR1 SGHAT, CDR2 FQNNGV. CDR3 length equals 16 residues. V lost 5 bases and J lost 5; bases outside the gene matches: 7. Comments on this clonotype: Antigen unknown.

Donors each provided around 9 milliliters of peripheral blood. This TCR was recovered from a man between 18 and 35 years old in good health. Source material: blood. The chain has TRBV11-2 and TRBJ2-3, with 13 bases fitting TRBD2. The CDR3 DNA follows: TGTGCCAGCAGCCGGACTAGCGGGAGCGAAAAAGATACGCAGTATTTT. Translating gives CASSRTSGSEKDTQYF.